The 15 T cell receptor beta chains below were found in one sample sequenced in a study of T cells after yellow fever vaccination. One entry per CDR3 protein, called by TCRdb with MiXCR from the 5' RACE reads. This table has about 50,000 distinct CDR3 sequences, 7.4% appearing once. The starting material was CD8+ T cells sorted from PBMCs, obtained around 15 days after the first yellow fever vaccination. These receptor sequences come from a man aged 18 to 35 who received the YFV17D yellow fever vaccine.

V usage is TRBV7-2 and J usage is TRBJ2-7; 7 bases match TRBD1. This CDR3 region has 15 residues. The J segment lost 0 bases and the V segment lost 5 bases, leaving 7 bases of the junction unmatched. Germline V lookup: CDR1 SGHTA, CDR2 FQGNSA. This chain's CDR3 is CASSTWTGSSYEQYF. CDR3 bases: TGTGCCAGCAGCACCTGGACAGGCAGCTCCTACGAGCAGTACTTC.

The table lists this clonotype with many counts. V gene TRBV9 combines with J gene TRBJ2-7; the D gene could be TRBD1 or TRBD2 (5 bases each). The V and J ends lost 3 bases and 4 bases respectively, with 14 bases between them. The CDR3 runs to 14 residues. The V gene's germline CDR1 is SGDLS and CDR2 YYNGEE. As DNA, the CDR3 is TGTGCCAGCAGCGCCGGGACGGAAAGTTACGAGCAGTACTTC. Its protein product is CASSAGTESYEQYF.

This clonotype was observed many times. V usage is TRBV25-1 and J usage is TRBJ2-1, with TRBD1 as a possible D gene (5 bases). V was trimmed by 2 bases and J by 5 bases, leaving 22 bases between them. This CDR3 has 18 residues. Germline-derived CDR1 and CDR2 are MGHDK and SYGVNS. The CDR3 region has the DNA TGTGCCAGCAGTGAAATTTCAGGGTCGAGGCCTGACGACAATGAGCAGTTCTTC. This sequence encodes CASSEISGSRPDDNEQFF.

This clonotype has ten or more counts. The chain combines TRBV25-1 with TRBJ2-5; D ambiguous. From germline, CDR1 is MGHDK and CDR2 SYGVNS. The CDR3 is 14 residues long. The V gene lost 1 base and the J gene lost 8 bases, with 14 bases spanning the gap. CDR3 region: CASSESGRFGTQYF. The CDR3 region has the DNA TGTGCCAGCAGTGAATCCGGCCGATTTGGTACCCAGTACTTC. Together with reference TRBV25-1 and TRBJ2-5, the CDR3 gives the full variable domain: EADIYQTPRYLVIGTGKKITLECSQTMGHDKMYWYQQDPGMELHLIHYSYGVNSTEKGDLSSESTVSRIRTEHFPLTLESARPSHTSQYLCASSESGRFGTQYFGPGTRLLVL.

This clonotype showed up many times. CDR3 in amino acids: CASSRSLTSGYQETQYF. The CDR3 DNA reads as TGTGCCAGCAGTCGGTCGCTTACTAGCGGATACCAAGAGACCCAGTACTTC. The chain employs TRBV12-3 or TRBV12-4 and TRBJ2-5, with 8 bases that match TRBD2. The CDR3 runs 17 residues. With 5 bases clipped from V and 0 bases from J, the junction kept 11 bases outside the gene matches.

This clonotype was seen a handful of times. The V gene is TRBV5-1, the J gene TRBJ1-2; D is perhaps TRBD1 (5 bases). The CDR3 is made up of 13 amino acids. V was clipped by 2 bases and J by 8 bases, with 13 bases between them. Per germline, CDR1 SGHRS and CDR2 YFSETQ. DNA for the CDR3: TGCGCCAGCAGCTTCCAAGGGGAAGGCGGCTACACCTTC. Amino acids: CASSFQGEGGYTF.

This clonotype came up many times. The CDR3 loop is CASSYGWGTNYGYTF. As DNA, the CDR3 is TGTGCCAGCAGTTACGGGTGGGGTACTAACTATGGCTACACCTTC. This chain uses TRBV6-5 with TRBJ1-2; no clear D gene. Trimming stripped 2 bases from V and 0 bases from J, with 10 bases between. Germline values: CDR1 MNHEY, CDR2 SVGAGI. The CDR3 loop spans 15 amino acids.

This clonotype was seen many times. V gene TRBV6-2 or TRBV6-3 combines with J gene TRBJ2-7; 9 nucleotides line up with TRBD1. Germline V gene lookup returns CDR1 MNHEY and CDR2 SVGEGT. The CDR3 loop spans 14 amino acids. V shed 4 bases and J 7 bases; nucleotides not matched to a gene: 8. The CDR3 DNA sequence: TGTGCCAGCAGTTCGGGACAGGGTCTGAGTGAGCAGTACTTC. This sequence encodes CASSSGQGLSEQYF.

The table lists this clonotype with many counts. This chain joins TRBV12-3 or TRBV12-4 and TRBJ1-1; TRBD1 aligns across 9 bases. V gave up 0 bases and J gave up 1 base; unmatched junction bases: 0. This CDR3 has 15 amino acids. The DNA for the CDR3 is TGTGCCAGCAGTTTAGCGGACAGGGGGAACACTGAAGCTTTCTTT. This encodes CASSLADRGNTEAFF.

This clonotype has at least ten counts. V gene TRBV27 combines with J gene TRBJ1-5; D is unclear. V lost 0 bases and J lost 10, with 10 bases in between. Germline V gene sequence: CDR1 MNHEY, CDR2 SMNVEV (reference sequence). CDR3 length: 13 amino acids. The CDR3 coding sequence is TGTGCCAGCAGTTTATCGGTAGTATCACCCCAGCATTTT. Its protein product is CASSLSVVSPQHF.

This clonotype was found many times. The chain joins TRBV6-5 to TRBJ1-5; D is unresolved. Deletions cut 0 bases from V and 2 bases from J, with 8 bases between. The CDR3 is made up of 15 amino acids. Germline-derived CDR1 and CDR2 are MNHEY and SVGAGI. Here the CDR3 reads CASSYSGQRNQPQHF. CDR3 nucleotides: TGTGCCAGCAGTTACTCCGGGCAGCGCAATCAGCCCCAGCATTTT.

This clonotype was counted ten times or more. The chain links TRBV12-3 or TRBV12-4 to TRBJ2-5; a possible D gene is TRBD2 (6 bases). CDR3 length equals 12 residues. Deletions cut 3 bases from V and 5 bases from J, with 7 bases between. The CDR3 DNA reads as TGTGCCAGCAGTTTTGCGGGGGAGACCCAGTACTTC. Its translation is CASSFAGETQYF.

This clonotype was seen ten or more times. The genes are TRBV28 and TRBJ2-1, with 9 bases fitting TRBD2. The J segment lost 12 bases and the V segment lost 6 bases, leaving 12 bases of the junction unmatched. Per germline, CDR1 MDHEN and CDR2 SYDVKM. The CDR3 is 14 residues long. CDR3 bases: TGTGCCAGCAGCCTCCCGCGGGGGGGCCTAGGGCAGTTCTTC. It codes for CASSLPRGGLGQFF.

This clonotype was observed many times. The chain recombines TRBV12-3 or TRBV12-4 with TRBJ2-1, with 7 bases that match TRBD1. The J segment lost 4 bases and the V segment lost 5 bases, leaving 8 bases of the junction unmatched. This CDR3 region has 15 residues. The CDR3 sequence is CASSKQGIVYNEQFF. The CDR3 nucleotides are TGTGCCAGCAGTAAACAGGGGATAGTATACAATGAGCAGTTCTTC.

This clonotype was detected a few times. A read error may explain this, as a much larger clone is one base away. The chain uses TRBV10-3 and TRBJ2-1, with D hard to call. Germline V CDR1 and CDR2: ENHRY, SYGVKD. This CDR3 is built from 11 residues. CDR3 sequence (DNA): TGTACCATCAGTGAGTCCGATGAGCAGTTCTTC. Its protein product is CTISESDEQFF.